What follows are 21 T cell receptor beta chains derived from one specimen sequenced in a study of shared clonotypes between healthy human individuals (dated by TCRdb to the early 2020s). The library was made by the immunoSEQ multiplex PCR assay. TCRdb carries this immuneACCESS record with in-frame sequences only. Its versions omit some clonotypes, under half of them owing to an unresolved V gene in the studies checked, with the rest unexplained. The sample contains some 500,000 clones, roughly 80% of them found a single time. In total, the top ten clones hold around 12% of the sample. Sequencing was performed on PBMCs. Every receptor here comes from a woman aged 40 to 50 in good health. Some clones in this sample may be carry-over from other donors' samples.

The chain joins TRBV18 to TRBJ1-3; 8 bases are shared with TRBD1. Germline lookup yields CDR1 KGHSH and CDR2 LQKENI. J lost 1 base, V lost 2 bases, and 4 bases had no gene match. The CDR3 spans 16 residues. Here the CDR3 DNA reads TGTGCCAGCTCACCAGGACAGGGAGGATCTGGAAACACCATATATTTT. Its translation is CASSPGQGGSGNTIYF.

DNA of the CDR3: TGTGCCAGCAGAAACGAGGGGTTTGCTAACTATGGCTACACCTTC. It codes for CASRNEGFANYGYTF. The rearrangement uses TRBV28 and TRBJ1-2, with D perhaps TRBD1 (5 bases). V lost 6 bases and J lost 0, with 14 bases in between. In germline, CDR1 is MDHEN, CDR2 SYDVKM. This CDR3 has 15 amino acids.

This clone was detected many times. The sample has other DNA sequences that encode this CDR3 too. The CDR3 coding sequence is TGTGCCAACTCACAGTTATTTGTCACTAATGAAAAACTGTTTTTT. This translates into CANSQLFVTNEKLFF. This sequence joins TRBV6-5 and TRBJ1-4; D unresolved. V lost 10 bases and J 2 bases, leaving 17 bases between the germline ends. CDR1 and CDR2 (germline): MNHEY, SVGAGI. This CDR3 spans 15 amino acids.

The table lists this clone with a few counts. This may come from a read error, since a much larger clone is one base off. The chain carries TRBV4-2 and TRBJ2-3, with TRBD2 as a possible D gene (5 bases). Germline lookup yields CDR1 LGHNA and CDR2 YNFKEQ. The CDR3 loop spans 17 amino acids. The CDR3 loop reads CAGSQVDSAGGTDTQYF. In DNA, the CDR3 is TGTGCCGGCAGCCAAGTGGACTCAGCCGGGGGCACAGATACGCAGTATTTT.

CDR3 DNA: TGTGCCAGCAGCCCCCGTCCGGGAGATACGCAGTATTTT. This codes for CASSPRPGDTQYF. The gene calls are TRBV4-2 and TRBJ2-3; D gene ambiguous. The CDR3 covers 13 residues. The V gene lost 4 bases and the J gene lost 5 bases, with 10 bases spanning the gap. CDR1 is LGHNA, CDR2 YNFKEQ, per germline.

This clone was observed once. This rearrangement joins TRBV6-1 to TRBJ2-7, with 10 bases lining up with TRBD2. Trimming removed 6 bases from V and 3 bases from J; junction bases left unmatched: 5. This CDR3 has 14 amino acids. Germline V lookup: CDR1 MNHNS, CDR2 SASEGT. DNA for the CDR3: TGTGCCAGCAGACTGGCTAGCGGGAGCTACGAGCAGTACTTC. This translates into CASRLASGSYEQYF.

This clone was seen a single time. The rearrangement links TRBV18 to TRBJ1-1, with 7 bases identical to TRBD1. The germline gives CDR1 KGHSH, CDR2 LQKENI. J lost 1 base, V lost 0 bases, and 2 bases had no gene match. This CDR3 is built from 15 residues. The CDR3: CASSPPDRRNTEAFF. DNA for the CDR3: TGTGCCAGCTCACCACCGGACAGGAGGAACACTGAAGCTTTCTTT.

The rearrangement uses TRBV18 and TRBJ2-7; D gene unclear. CDR1 and CDR2 (germline): KGHSH, LQKENI. The V end was cut by 1 base, the J end by 1 base, with 8 bases between. The CDR3 has 14 amino acids. The CDR3 reads CASSPQQQSYEQYF. The CDR3 DNA is TGTGCCAGCTCACCACAGCAGCAATCCTACGAGCAGTACTTC.

The rearrangement joins TRBV5-1 to TRBJ2-1; D ambiguous. Germline CDR1 and CDR2: SGHRS and YFSETQ. The CDR3 is 12 residues long. Trimming pared 0 bases from V and 8 bases from J, leaving 6 bases between. CDR3 nucleotides: TGCGCCAGCAGCTTGGCCGGTGATGAGCAGTTCTTC. Amino acids: CASSLAGDEQFF. Full variable domain (rest looked up from reference TRBV5-1 and TRBJ2-1): KAGVTQTPRYLIKTRGQQVTLSCSPISGHRSVSWYQQTPGQGLQFLFEYFSETQRNKGNFPGRFSGRQFSNSRSEMNVSTLELGDSALYLCASSLAGDEQFFGPGTRLTVL.

This clone was counted at least ten times. The chain has TRBV6-5 and TRBJ1-1; tentative D call: TRBD1 (6 bases). This CDR3 comprises 12 residues. Germline CDR1 and CDR2: MNHEY and SVGAGI. V was cut by 5 bases and J by 11 bases, with 15 bases left in between. The CDR3 DNA is TGTGCCAGCAGTCTAGACAGGCTCGTGGCTTTCTTT. Amino acid sequence: CASSLDRLVAFF.

The chain is built from TRBV5-1 and TRBJ1-2, with TRBD1 matching 7 bases. J lost 8 bases, V lost 2 bases, and 9 bases had no gene match. Per the germline V gene, CDR1 is SGHRS and CDR2 is YFSETQ. CDR3 length equals 14 residues. In DNA, the CDR3 is TGCGCCAGCAGCTTTCGACAGGGTCCTTACGGCTACACCTTC. This sequence encodes CASSFRQGPYGYTF.

The chain carries TRBV15 and TRBJ2-3; D is perhaps TRBD2 (6 bases). CDR1 LNHNV and CDR2 YYDKDF come from the germline V gene (reference sequence). The CDR3 covers 15 residues. Deletions cut 1 base from V and 2 bases from J, with 10 bases between. The CDR3 is CATSRGGVPTDTQYF. In DNA form, the CDR3 reads TGTGCCACCAGCAGAGGGGGGGTCCCCACAGATACGCAGTATTTT.

V is TRBV2 and J is TRBJ1-1, with D uncertain. In germline, CDR1 is SNHLY, CDR2 FYNNEI. Trimming shortened V by 2 bases and J by 1 base, and 11 bases separated the two germline ends. The CDR3 is made up of 15 amino acids. CDR3 amino acids: CASSEMERANTEAFF. In DNA form, the CDR3 reads TGTGCCAGCAGTGAAATGGAGAGGGCGAACACTGAAGCTTTCTTT. The whole variable domain, remainder taken from reference TRBV2 and TRBJ1-1, is EPEVTQTPSHQVTQMGQEVILRCVPISNHLYFYWYRQILGQKVEFLVSFYNNEISEKSEIFDDQFSVERPDGSNFTLKIRSTKLEDSAMYFCASSEMERANTEAFFGQGTRLTVV.

Only one count was recorded for this clone. The V gene is TRBV7-9, the J gene TRBJ1-1; D unclear. Germline V lookup: CDR1 SEHNR, CDR2 FQNEAQ (reference sequence). Trimming took off 5 bases at V and 1 base at J, with 5 bases between the two ends. There are 12 residues in the CDR3. The DNA of the CDR3 is TGTGCCAGCAGCCCCGCGAACACTGAAGCTTTCTTT. Its protein product is CASSPANTEAFF.

Comments on this clone: A much bigger clone sits one base away, suggesting this may be a read error. The chain has TRBV5-1 and TRBJ2-7, with D maybe TRBD2 (6 bases). CDR1 is SGHRS, CDR2 YFSETQ, per germline. CDR3 length: 14 amino acids. The CDR3 DNA sequence: TGCTCCAGCCGCCCCCTGCCGGGGGTCTACGAGCAGTACTTC. It codes for CSSRPLPGVYEQYF. Supplemented by reference TRBV5-1 and TRBJ2-7, the full variable domain reads KAGVTQTPRYLIKTRGQQVTLSCSPISGHRSVSWYQQTPGQGLQFLFEYFSETQRNKGNFPGRFSGRQFSNSRSEMNVSTLELGDSALYLCSSRPLPGVYEQYFGPGTRLTVT.

The chain recombines TRBV15 with TRBJ2-1, with D possibly being TRBD2 (6 bases). Trimming took off 3 bases at V and 7 bases at J, with 13 bases between the two ends. The CDR3 runs to 14 residues. The V gene's germline CDR1 is LNHNV and CDR2 YYDKDF (reference sequence). The DNA for the CDR3 is TGTGCCACCAGCAGTCATCTAGCGCAGAATGAGCAGTTCTTC. It encodes CATSSHLAQNEQFF. Complete variable domain (other parts from reference TRBV15 and TRBJ2-1): DAMVIQNPRYQVTQFGKPVTLSCSQTLNHNVMYWYQQKSSQAPKLLFHYYDKDFNNEADTPDNFQSRRPNTSFCFLDIRSPGLGDTAMYLCATSSHLAQNEQFFGPGTRLTVL.

The chain couples TRBV27 to TRBJ2-7; maybe TRBD1 (6 bases). The V and J ends lost 5 bases and 6 bases respectively, with 14 bases between them. The CDR3 covers 13 residues. CDR1 is MNHEY, CDR2 SMNVEV, per germline (reference sequence). For the CDR3, the DNA is TGTGCCAGCAGTCTGTATACAGGGCTCGAGCAGTACTTC. It codes for CASSLYTGLEQYF.

The genes are TRBV7-2 and TRBJ2-3; TRBD2 matches 7 bases. This CDR3 contains 16 residues. Per germline, CDR1 SGHTA and CDR2 FQGNSA. The junction had 6 bases not matched to a gene; V was cut back by 2 bases and J by 1 base. The CDR3 loop reads CASSLSLAVGTDTQYF. The CDR3 region has the DNA TGTGCCAGCAGCTTAAGTCTAGCGGTTGGCACAGATACGCAGTATTTT.

The chain employs TRBV27 and TRBJ2-7; possible D gene TRBD2, 6 bases. Trimming took 10 bases from V and 4 from J, leaving 14 bases between them. The V gene's germline CDR1 is MNHEY and CDR2 SMNVEV (reference sequence). This CDR3 is 12 amino acids long. CDR3 coding DNA: TGTGCCAACCGGACGGGAGTGTACGAGCAGTACTTC. Translated: CANRTGVYEQYF.

The chain combines TRBV5-1 with TRBJ1-2; D unresolved. CDR1 and CDR2 from the germline V gene are SGHRS and YFSETQ. V lost 0 bases and J lost 5, with 8 bases in between. The CDR3 runs to 13 residues. CDR3 coding DNA: TGCGCCAGCAGCTTGGTCGGGGAATATGGCTACACCTTC. Translated, it gives CASSLVGEYGYTF.

This clone was counted only a few times. The rearrangement uses TRBV5-4 and TRBJ2-3; 7 bases line up with TRBD2. CDR1 is SGHNT, CDR2 YYREEE, per germline (reference sequence). The CDR3 sequence is 15 residues long. With 9 bases clipped from V and 3 bases from J, the junction kept 13 bases outside the gene matches. The CDR3 coding sequence is TGTGCCACCTCGTGGGGCGGGAGTGGGACAGATACGCAGTATTTT. Translation gives CATSWGGSGTDTQYF.